The next 5 T cell receptor beta chains were all read from a single sample in a study of human T cells and chemical hapten exposure. Time point of the sample: patch test 1, 2 weeks after DPC sensitization. Treatment described: therapeutic diphenylcyclopropenone sensitization with weekly scalp DPC. MiXCR was run by TCRdb on the RACE reads, yielding one entry per CDR3 protein. The sample lists 95,000 to 130,000 distinct CDR3 sequences, around 10% occurring once. The sequencing here drew on whole blood, taken in connection with sensitization to the hapten diphenylcyclopropenone (DPC). These receptors were taken from a woman aged 45-65 years with alopecia areata. Some clones in this sample may be carry-over from other donors' samples.

The chain employs TRBV20-1 and TRBJ1-3; possibly TRBD1 for D (5 bases). Germline V gene lookup returns CDR1 DFQATT and CDR2 SNEGSKA (reference sequence). Trimming cost V 3 bases and J 0 bases, with 18 bases left between them. CDR3 size: 17 residues. In DNA, the CDR3 is TGCAGTGCTAGTGACAGCCAAATGCGCCTCTCTGGAAACACCATATATTTT. Translation gives CSASDSQMRLSGNTIYF.

This clonotype was seen ten or more times. The chain links TRBV3-1 to TRBJ1-2, with a possible D match to TRBD1 (6 bases). The germline V gene has CDR1 LGHDT and CDR2 YNNKEL (reference sequence). This CDR3 is 16 amino acids long. Deletions cut 3 bases from V and 4 bases from J, with 18 bases between. DNA of the CDR3: TGTGCCAGCAGCCAGGAGGACCGAGCAGGGGCCTATGGCTACACCTTC. Translated, it gives CASSQEDRAGAYGYTF.

The V call is TRBV7-6, the J call TRBJ2-1; 9 bases match TRBD2. Unmatched junction bases numbered 8, after V lost 5 bases and J lost 0 bases. The CDR3 totals 17 residues. Germline CDR1 is SGHVS and CDR2 is FNYEAQ. This chain's CDR3 is CASSPRTSVSSYNEQFF. The DNA for the CDR3 is TGTGCCAGCAGCCCAAGGACTAGCGTGAGCTCCTACAATGAGCAGTTCTTC. Filled out from reference TRBV7-6 and TRBJ2-1, the complete variable domain reads GAGVSQSPRYKVTKRGQDVALRCDPISGHVSLYWYRQALGQGPEFLTYFNYEAQQDKSGLPNDRFSAERPEGSISTLTIQRTEQRDSAMYRCASSPRTSVSSYNEQFFGPGTRLTVL.

Details on this clonotype: A much more abundant neighbour one base away suggests this may be a read error. The chain links TRBV28 to TRBJ1-2; TRBD1 matches at 7 bases. CDR3 length: 15 residues. The germline V gene encodes CDR1 MDHEN and CDR2 SYDVKM. DNA for the CDR3: TGTGCCAACAGTTCCGCGGGACAGAAGAACTATGGCTACACCTTC. This encodes CANSSAGQKNYGYTF.

The chain links TRBV4-3 to TRBJ2-3; no firm D call. Germline V lookup: CDR1 LGHNA, CDR2 YSLEER. Trimming removed 5 bases from V and 2 bases from J, with 14 bases in between. The CDR3 is 15 residues long. The CDR3 region is CASSRERRITDTQYF. The CDR3 nucleotides read TGCGCCAGCAGCAGGGAAAGACGGATCACAGATACGCAGTATTTT.